One sample yielded the 8 T cell receptor beta chains listed below, sequenced in a study of cytomegalovirus exposure and HLA in healthy donors (dated by TCRdb to the late 2010s). The library came from the immunoSEQ multiplex PCR assay. For the multiplex PCR, a mixture combining 60 forward primers for TCR Vbeta segments and 13 reverse primers for TCR Jbeta segments was used. In its TCRdb copy, this immuneACCESS table keeps in-frame sequences only and misses some clones. Where compared with another copy, unresolved V genes explain less than half of these, and the others have no known cause. This sample lists roughly 160,000 clones; around 82% were detected once. The ten largest clones represent over 8.5% of the sample. Sequencing was performed on PBMCs. Receptor source: a man between 50 and 59 years old in good health and CMV-seropositive.

The chain employs TRBV11-2 and TRBJ2-7; 10 positions agree with TRBD1. After removal of 1 base from V and 6 bases from J, the junction contained 3 bases not matched to a gene. Per germline, CDR1 SGHAT and CDR2 FQNNGV. This CDR3 is built from 14 residues. This CDR3 reads CASSLVGQGLEQYF. The DNA of the CDR3 is TGTGCCAGCAGCTTAGTGGGACAGGGGCTCGAGCAGTACTTC.

The V and J genes are TRBV4-3 and TRBJ2-7; tentative D call: TRBD2 (6 bases). This CDR3 is built from 18 residues. V was pared by 4 bases and J by 2 bases, with 24 bases between. CDR1 and CDR2 (germline): LGHNA, YSLEER. The CDR3 is CASSRLPGGGGGTYEQYF. In DNA, the CDR3 is TGCGCCAGCAGCCGGCTACCCGGTGGGGGAGGAGGGACCTACGAGCAGTACTTC.

The chain combines TRBV5-6 with TRBJ2-7; the match to TRBD1 covers 8 bases. With V trimmed by 6 bases and J by 4 bases, 6 bases remained unmatched. The CDR3 runs 13 residues. Germline CDR1 reads SGHDT; CDR2 reads YYEEEE. In DNA form, the CDR3 reads TGTGCCAGCACCGTGACAGGGGATTACGAGCAGTACTTC. This encodes CASTVTGDYEQYF.

V and J are TRBV21-1 and TRBJ1-5; the table's TRBD1 call for D was not verified on the DNA. TRBV21-1 is an annotated pseudogene. This CDR3 is built from 17 residues. The CDR3 loop reads CASSKAVGGGGRQPQHF. The CDR3 nucleotides are TGTGCCAGCAGCAAAGCCGTCGGAGGGGGCGGAAGGCAGCCCCAGCATTTT.

The chain combines TRBV30 with TRBJ2-3; D remains unclear. Germline CDR1 GTSNPN, CDR2 SVGIG (reference sequence). V was pared by 0 bases and J by 0 bases, with 4 bases between. The CDR3 is 13 residues long. The CDR3 loop is CAWSVGSTDTQYF. CDR3 DNA sequence: TGTGCCTGGAGTGTCGGTAGCACAGATACGCAGTATTTT.

This clone was detected a few times. The chain is built from TRBV19 and TRBJ1-5, with TRBD1 matching 8 bases. V lost 2 bases to trimming and J lost 10 bases; unmatched junction nucleotides: 4. This CDR3 region has 13 residues. CDR1 is LNHDA, CDR2 SQIVND, per germline (reference sequence). Here the CDR3 DNA reads TGTGCCAGTAGTATAAACAGGGGGGAACCCCAGCATTTT. Amino acids: CASSINRGEPQHF. Combining the CDR3 with reference TRBV19 and TRBJ1-5 gives the whole variable domain DGGITQSPKYLFRKEGQNVTLSCEQNLNHDAMYWYRQDPGQGLRLIYYSQIVNDFQKGDIAEGYSVSREKKESFPLTVTSAQKNPTAFYLCASSINRGEPQHFGDGTRLSIL.

The table lists this clone with a count of one. The V and J genes are TRBV4-3 and TRBJ2-3, with TRBD2 matching over 8 bases. The CDR3 totals 14 residues. Germline CDR1 is LGHNA and CDR2 is YSLEER. V was pared by 4 bases and J by 4 bases, with 4 bases of the junction left unmatched. The CDR3, as DNA: TGCGCCAGCAGCCCGAGCGGGGGCTCAGATACGCAGTATTTT. Translated: CASSPSGGSDTQYF.

The chain is built from TRBV4-3 and TRBJ2-7; 8 nucleotides line up with TRBD2. This CDR3 comprises 17 residues. The ends lost 0 bases at V and 3 bases at J; junction bases unmatched: 10. Germline-derived CDR1 and CDR2 are LGHNA and YSLEER. The CDR3 loop reads CASSQDLASGPFYEQYF. The CDR3 nucleotides read TGCGCCAGCAGCCAAGATCTAGCTAGCGGGCCTTTCTACGAGCAGTACTTC.